The text below deals with one T cell receptor (beta chain). This sample is drawn from a study of cytomegalovirus exposure and HLA in healthy donors. Vbeta (60) and Jbeta (13) primers were used in the PCR. This table comes from immunoSEQ multiplex PCR, and its TCRdb copy is limited to in-frame clones, with some not included. The data hold about 170,000 clones, with approximately 70% observed a single time. The receptor was isolated from a young woman in good health and CMV-seropositive. The sample consisted of PBMCs.

In nucleotides, the CDR3 is TGTGCCAGCTCACCAGGTTTTAGGGGGCTTCCCCAAGGGACTGAAGCTTTCTTT. Its translation is CASSPGFRGLPQGTEAFF. The chain uses TRBV18 and TRBJ1-1; 7 bases agree with TRBD1. The CDR3 length is 18 residues. The germline V gene has CDR1 KGHSH and CDR2 LQKENI. Unmatched junction bases numbered 17, after V lost 2 bases and J lost 5 bases.